The rows below give T cell receptor beta chains drawn from one sample of a study of tumor and adjacent non-tumor tissue in lung cancer. One entry per CDR3 protein results from TCRdb running MiXCR on the multiplex PCR reads. The table has 70,000 to 90,000 distinct CDR3 sequences, about four fifths seen once. The source material was distant non-tumor lung tissue. The source of these receptors is a man in his sixties with non-small cell lung cancer. CDR3s include the opening cysteine and the closing phenylalanine or tryptophan. Fields, in order: V gene, J gene, clone size, D gene, CDR3 protein, CDR3 DNA. A D gene is named only where the DNA matches it firmly. Clone size is stated in some rows and not others, as once, few, many or a class when expanded.

V: TRBV20-1; J: TRBJ1-3; size: -; D: -; CDR3: CSANALGGNITIYF; DNA: TGCAGTGCCAACGCACTTGGAGGGAATATCACCATATATTTT
V: TRBV10-3; J: TRBJ2-2; size: many; D: -; CDR3: CAITEGVNTGELFF; DNA: TGTGCCATCACTGAGGGAGTGAACACCGGGGAGCTGTTTTTT
V: TRBV29-1; J: TRBJ2-2; size: -; D: -; CDR3: CSARGLAGPRNTGELFF; DNA: TGCAGCGCTAGAGGACTCGCGGGACCCCGGAACACCGGGGAGCTGTTTTTT
V: TRBV4-2; J: TRBJ2-5; size: -; D: -; CDR3: CASSQLAWGQETQYF; DNA: TGTGCCAGCAGCCAACTAGCGTGGGGGCAAGAGACTCAGTACTTC
V: TRBV11-2; J: TRBJ1-4; size: -; D: -; CDR3: CASSLVPQRSSNQKLFF; DNA: TGTGCCAGCAGTTTAGTCCCGCAGCGTAGTTCTAATCAAAAACTGTTTTTT
V: TRBV29-1; J: TRBJ2-3; size: -; D: -; CDR3: CSVDSQGPDTQYF; DNA: TGCAGCGTTGATTCTCAGGGGCCTGATACGCAGTATTTT
V: TRBV12-3/TRBV12-4; J: TRBJ2-7; size: once; D: -; CDR3: CASNLTGLAYEQYF; DNA: TGTGCCAGCAATTTAACTGGCCTAGCCTACGAACAGTACTTC
V: TRBV20-1; J: TRBJ2-3; size: -; D: TRBD2; CDR3: CSARDFRWTSDTDTQYF; DNA: TGCAGTGCTAGAGACTTCCGATGGACTAGCGACACAGATACGCAGTATTTT
V: TRBV6-1; J: TRBJ2-1; size: -; D: -; CDR3: CASSDAGGHNEQFF; DNA: TGTGCCAGCAGTGATGCTGGAGGTCACAATGAGCAGTTCTTC
V: TRBV29-1; J: TRBJ2-1; size: -; D: -; CDR3: CSARFGGPINEQFF; DNA: TGCAGCGCGAGGTTCGGGGGGCCTATCAATGAGCAGTTCTTC
V: TRBV7-9; J: TRBJ2-7; size: once; D: -; CDR3: CASASEGTGPCEQYF; DNA: TGTGCCAGCGCCTCGGAGGGGACTGGGCCCTGCGAGCAGTACTTC
V: TRBV11-2; J: TRBJ2-5; size: -; D: -; CDR3: CASSPTMGEPKETQYF; DNA: TGCGCCAGCAGCCCCACAATGGGGGAGCCAAAGGAGACCCAGTACTTC
V: TRBV20-1; J: TRBJ2-5; size: -; D: -; CDR3: CSARNLGGANQETQYF; DNA: TGCAGTGCTAGAAATCTGGGGGGAGCGAACCAAGAGACCCAATACTTC
V: TRBV11-2; J: TRBJ1-2; size: -; D: -; CDR3: CASSFGRGYGYTF; DNA: TGTGCCAGCAGCTTTGGCAGGGGCTATGGCTACACCTTC
V: TRBV11-2; J: TRBJ2-3; size: -; D: TRBD2; CDR3: CASSFLAGGSDTQYF; DNA: TGTGCCAGCAGCTTTCTAGCGGGGGGATCAGATACGCAGTATTTT
V: TRBV4-2; J: TRBJ2-2; size: -; D: TRBD1; CDR3: CASSQGTGDTVELFF; DNA: TGTGCCAGCAGCCAAGGTACAGGGGACACCGTGGAACTGTTTTTT
V: TRBV5-1; J: TRBJ2-2; size: -; D: -; CDR3: CASSQMYKNTGELFF; DNA: TGCGCCAGCAGCCAAATGTACAAGAACACCGGAGAGCTGTTTTTT
V: TRBV6-5; J: TRBJ2-3; size: many; D: -; CDR3: CASRPSQGYTQYF; DNA: TGTGCCAGCAGGCCATCGCAGGGGTATACGCAGTATTTT
V: TRBV11-3; J: TRBJ1-6; size: -; D: TRBD1; CDR3: CASSFTTGNSLLHF; DNA: TGTGCCAGCAGCTTTACGACAGGGAATTCGCTCCTCCACTTT
V: TRBV11-3; J: TRBJ2-5; size: -; D: -; CDR3: CARSFTVEDTQYF; DNA: TGTGCCAGAAGCTTTACCGTGGAAGATACCCAGTACTTC
V: TRBV11-2; J: TRBJ1-6; size: -; D: -; CDR3: CTSSLGGENNSPLHF; DNA: TGTACCAGCAGCTTAGGAGGGGAGAATAATTCACCCCTTCACTTT
V: TRBV4-1; J: TRBJ1-1; size: -; D: -; CDR3: CTSRRKGDSEAFF; DNA: TGCACCAGCAGGCGAAAGGGGGACTCTGAAGCTTTCTTT
V: TRBV29-1; J: TRBJ1-5; size: -; D: -; CDR3: CSIHGGGNQPQHF; DNA: TGCAGCATCCACGGCGGAGGCAATCAGCCCCAGCATTTT
V: TRBV20-1; J: TRBJ1-6; size: many; D: -; CDR3: CSANEPWGVEAPLHF; DNA: TGCAGTGCTAACGAGCCATGGGGGGTCGAGGCGCCCCTCCACTTT
V: TRBV5-6; J: TRBJ2-7; size: -; D: TRBD1; CDR3: CVSSLVSGGGNEQYF; DNA: TGTGTTAGCAGCTTGGTATCAGGGGGCGGGAACGAGCAGTATTTC
V: TRBV20-1; J: TRBJ2-3; size: -; D: -; CDR3: CTARGGQKTDTQYF; DNA: TGCACTGCTAGAGGCGGACAGAAGACTGATACGCAGTATTTT
V: TRBV29-1; J: TRBJ2-5; size: -; D: -; CDR3: CSVEDLEWAGHESQYF; DNA: TGCAGCGTTGAGGATCTTGAATGGGCGGGACATGAGTCCCAGTACTTC
V: TRBV4-1; J: TRBJ2-2; size: -; D: -; CDR3: CASSRLMGVKTGELFF; DNA: TGCGCCAGCAGCCGCCTGATGGGGGTTAAAACCGGGGAGCTGTTTTTT
V: TRBV6-6; J: TRBJ2-1; size: -; D: TRBD2; CDR3: CASSPGLAGEQFF; DNA: TGTGCCAGCAGTCCCGGACTAGCGGGTGAGCAGTTCTTC
V: TRBV11-2; J: TRBJ2-5; size: -; D: -; CDR3: CASSSGRVHETQYF; DNA: TGTGCCAGCAGCTCTGGACGGGTCCATGAGACGCAGTACTTC
V: TRBV11-2; J: TRBJ2-3; size: -; D: -; CDR3: CASSPLGNTDTQYF; DNA: TGTGCCAGCAGTCCTCTAGGCAACACAGATACGCAGTATTTT